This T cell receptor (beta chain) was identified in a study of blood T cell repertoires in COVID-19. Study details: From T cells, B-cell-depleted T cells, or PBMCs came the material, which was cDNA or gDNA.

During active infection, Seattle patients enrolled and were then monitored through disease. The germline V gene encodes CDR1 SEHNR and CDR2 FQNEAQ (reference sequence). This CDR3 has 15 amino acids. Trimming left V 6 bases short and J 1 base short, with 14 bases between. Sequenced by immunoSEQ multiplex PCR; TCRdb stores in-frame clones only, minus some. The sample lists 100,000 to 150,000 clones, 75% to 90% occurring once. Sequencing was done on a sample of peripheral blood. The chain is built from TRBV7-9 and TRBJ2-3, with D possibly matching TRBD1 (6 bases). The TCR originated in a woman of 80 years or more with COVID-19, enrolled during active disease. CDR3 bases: TGTGCCAGCAGGGGGGCAGGTGCTGGCACAGATACGCAGTATTTT. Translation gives CASRGAGAGTDTQYF.